This T cell receptor (beta chain) was retrieved from a study of identical twins. General study findings and limits: Low generation-probability sequences were in excess among twin-shared out-of-frame alpha sequences.

TCRdb reprocessed the 5' RACE reads with MiXCR, giving one entry per CDR3 protein. The sample lists some 1,700,000 distinct CDR3 sequences, roughly 35% occurring once. Per germline, CDR1 LGHDT and CDR2 YNNKEL (reference sequence). V was cut by 3 bases and J by 8 bases, with 13 bases left in between. There are 13 residues in the CDR3. On this clonotype itself: The antigen remains undetermined.

The sequence was collected from a newborn girl in good health. V and J are TRBV3-1 and TRBJ1-2, with D possibly TRBD1 on 6 matching bases. Sequenced: cord blood. Written as DNA, the CDR3 is TGTGCCAGCAGCCAGTCAGGGGTTGGCGGCTACACCTTC. Its translation: CASSQSGVGGYTF.